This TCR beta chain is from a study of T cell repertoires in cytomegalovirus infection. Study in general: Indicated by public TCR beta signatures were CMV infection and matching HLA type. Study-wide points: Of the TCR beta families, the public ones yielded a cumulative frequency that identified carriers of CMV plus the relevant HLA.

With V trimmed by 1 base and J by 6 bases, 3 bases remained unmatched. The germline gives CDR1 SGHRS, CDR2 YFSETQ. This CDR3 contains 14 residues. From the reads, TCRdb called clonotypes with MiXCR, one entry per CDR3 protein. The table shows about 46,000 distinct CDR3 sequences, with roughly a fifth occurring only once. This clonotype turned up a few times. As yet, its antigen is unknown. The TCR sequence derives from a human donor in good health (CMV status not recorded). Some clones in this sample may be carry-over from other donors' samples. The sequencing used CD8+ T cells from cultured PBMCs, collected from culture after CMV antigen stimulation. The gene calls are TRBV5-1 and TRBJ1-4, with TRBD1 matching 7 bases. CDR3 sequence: CASSLTGTDEKLFF. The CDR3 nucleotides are TGCGCCAGCAGCTTGACCGGGACAGATGAAAAACTGTTTTTT.